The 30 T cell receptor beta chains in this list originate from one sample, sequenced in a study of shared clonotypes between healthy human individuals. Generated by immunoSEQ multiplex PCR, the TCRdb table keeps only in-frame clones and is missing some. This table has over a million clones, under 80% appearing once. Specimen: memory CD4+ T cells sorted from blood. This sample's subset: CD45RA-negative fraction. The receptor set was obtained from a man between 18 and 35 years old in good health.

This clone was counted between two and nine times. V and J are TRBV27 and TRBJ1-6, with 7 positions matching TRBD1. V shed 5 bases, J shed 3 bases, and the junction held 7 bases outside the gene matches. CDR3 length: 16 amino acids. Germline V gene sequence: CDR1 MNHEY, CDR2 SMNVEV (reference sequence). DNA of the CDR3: TGTGCCAGCAGTACCCGGGACAGTATCTATAATTCACCCCTCCACTTT. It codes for CASSTRDSIYNSPLHF.

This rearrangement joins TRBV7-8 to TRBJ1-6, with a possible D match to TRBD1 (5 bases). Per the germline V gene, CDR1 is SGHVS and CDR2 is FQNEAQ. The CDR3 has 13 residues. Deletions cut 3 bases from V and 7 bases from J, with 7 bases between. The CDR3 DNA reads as TGTGCCAGCAGCTTTGCAGGGAATTCACCCCTCCACTTT. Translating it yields CASSFAGNSPLHF.

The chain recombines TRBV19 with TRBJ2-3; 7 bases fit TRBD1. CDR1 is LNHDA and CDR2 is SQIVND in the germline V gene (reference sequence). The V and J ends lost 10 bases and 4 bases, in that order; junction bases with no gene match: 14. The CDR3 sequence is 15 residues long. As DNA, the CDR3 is TGTGCCACTAGAATGGGGACAGCCGGAGCAGATACGCAGTATTTT. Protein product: CATRMGTAGADTQYF.

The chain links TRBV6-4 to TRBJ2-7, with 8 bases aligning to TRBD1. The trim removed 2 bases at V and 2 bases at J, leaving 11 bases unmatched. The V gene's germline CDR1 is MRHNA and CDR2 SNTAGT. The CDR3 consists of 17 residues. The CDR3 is CASSDPRDRPRPYEQYF. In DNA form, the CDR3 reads TGTGCCAGCAGTGACCCCCGGGACAGGCCGCGTCCCTACGAGCAGTACTTC.

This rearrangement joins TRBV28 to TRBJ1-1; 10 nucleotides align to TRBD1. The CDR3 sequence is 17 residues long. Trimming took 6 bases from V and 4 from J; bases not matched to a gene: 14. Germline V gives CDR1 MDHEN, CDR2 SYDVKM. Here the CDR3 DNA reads TGTGCCAGCAGATCCGCGACAGGGGGCCCCCTGGGCACTGAAGCTTTCTTT. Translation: CASRSATGGPLGTEAFF.

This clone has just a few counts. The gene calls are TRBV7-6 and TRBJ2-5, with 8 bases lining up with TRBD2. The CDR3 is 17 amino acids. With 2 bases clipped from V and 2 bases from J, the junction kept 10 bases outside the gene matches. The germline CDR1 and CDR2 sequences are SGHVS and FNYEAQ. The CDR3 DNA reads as TGTGCCAGCAGCTTAAATGTGGGAGCGGGAGTACAAGAGACCCAGTACTTC. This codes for CASSLNVGAGVQETQYF.

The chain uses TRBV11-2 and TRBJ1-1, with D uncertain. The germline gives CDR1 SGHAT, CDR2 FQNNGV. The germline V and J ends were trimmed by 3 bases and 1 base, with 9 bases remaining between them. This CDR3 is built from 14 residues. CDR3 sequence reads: CASSLLLENTEAFF. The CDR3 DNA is TGTGCCAGCAGCTTGTTATTGGAGAACACTGAAGCTTTCTTT.

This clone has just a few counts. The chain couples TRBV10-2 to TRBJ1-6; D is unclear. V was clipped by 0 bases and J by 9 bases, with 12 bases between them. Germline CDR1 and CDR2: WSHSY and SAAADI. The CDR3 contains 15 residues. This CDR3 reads CASSESWPWGSPLHF. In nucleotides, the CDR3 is TGCGCCAGCAGTGAGTCGTGGCCATGGGGTTCACCCCTCCACTTT.

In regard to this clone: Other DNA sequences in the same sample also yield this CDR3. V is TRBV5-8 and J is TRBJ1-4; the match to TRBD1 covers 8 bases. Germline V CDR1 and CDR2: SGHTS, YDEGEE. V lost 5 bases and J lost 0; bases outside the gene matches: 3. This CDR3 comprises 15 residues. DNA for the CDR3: TGTGCCAGCAGTTTACAGGGGGCAACTAATGAAAAACTGTTTTTT. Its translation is CASSLQGATNEKLFF. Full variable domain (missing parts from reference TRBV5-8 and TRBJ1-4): EAGVTQSPTHLIKTRGQQATLRCSPISGHTSVYWYQQALGLGLQFLLWYDEGEERNRGNFPPRFSGRQFPNYSSELNVNALELEDSALYLCASSLQGATNEKLFFGSGTQLSVL.

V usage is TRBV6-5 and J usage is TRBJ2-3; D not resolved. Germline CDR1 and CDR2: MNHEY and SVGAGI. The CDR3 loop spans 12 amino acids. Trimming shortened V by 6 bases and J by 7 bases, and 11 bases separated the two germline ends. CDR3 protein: CASRTRVNTQYF. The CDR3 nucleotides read TGTGCCAGCAGGACCCGAGTGAATACGCAGTATTTT.

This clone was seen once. The CDR3 here is CASSPRTSGSEREQYF. The CDR3 bases are TGTGCCAGCAGCCCTAGGACTAGCGGATCCGAAAGGGAGCAGTACTTC. The chain has TRBV7-6 and TRBJ2-7, with 10 nucleotides matching TRBD2. There are 16 residues in the CDR3. The V gene end was trimmed by 5 bases and the J gene end by 7 bases; junction bases not matched to a gene: 14. The germline gives CDR1 SGHVS, CDR2 FNYEAQ.

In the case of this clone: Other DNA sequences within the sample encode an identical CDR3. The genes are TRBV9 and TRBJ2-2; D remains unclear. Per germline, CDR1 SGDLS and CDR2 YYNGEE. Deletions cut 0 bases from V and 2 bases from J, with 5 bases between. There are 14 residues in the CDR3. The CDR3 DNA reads TGTGCCAGCAGCGTAGTGGCAAACACCGGGGAGCTGTTTTTT. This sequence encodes CASSVVANTGELFF.

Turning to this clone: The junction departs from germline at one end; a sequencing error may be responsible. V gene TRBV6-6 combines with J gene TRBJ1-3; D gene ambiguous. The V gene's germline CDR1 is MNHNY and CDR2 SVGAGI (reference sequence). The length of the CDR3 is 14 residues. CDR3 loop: CASSGDDYGLDRTF. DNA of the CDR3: TGTGCCAGCAGCGGGGATGATTATGGCCTCGACCGAACCTTT.

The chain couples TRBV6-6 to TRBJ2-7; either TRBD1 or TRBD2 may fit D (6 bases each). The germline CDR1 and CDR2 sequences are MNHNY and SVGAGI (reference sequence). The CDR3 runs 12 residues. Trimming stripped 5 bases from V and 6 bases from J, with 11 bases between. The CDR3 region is CASSEGGPEQYF. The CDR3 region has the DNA TGTGCCAGCAGTGAGGGGGGTCCCGAGCAGTACTTC.

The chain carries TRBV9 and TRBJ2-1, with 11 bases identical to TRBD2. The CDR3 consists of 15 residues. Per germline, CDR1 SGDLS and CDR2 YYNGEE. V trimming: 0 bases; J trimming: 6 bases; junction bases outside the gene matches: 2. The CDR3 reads CASSVDSGRANEQFF. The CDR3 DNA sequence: TGTGCCAGCAGCGTAGATAGCGGGAGGGCCAATGAGCAGTTCTTC.

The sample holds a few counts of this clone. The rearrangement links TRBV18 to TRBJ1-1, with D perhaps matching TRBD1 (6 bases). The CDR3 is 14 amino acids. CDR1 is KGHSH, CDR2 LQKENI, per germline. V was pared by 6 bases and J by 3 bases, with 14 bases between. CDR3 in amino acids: CASSLIGQHTEAFF. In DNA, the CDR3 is TGTGCCAGCTCGCTGATAGGACAGCACACTGAAGCTTTCTTT.

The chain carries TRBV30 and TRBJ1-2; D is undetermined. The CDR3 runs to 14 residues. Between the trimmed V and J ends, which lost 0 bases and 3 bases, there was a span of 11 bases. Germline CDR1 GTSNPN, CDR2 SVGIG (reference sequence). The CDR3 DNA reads TGTGCCTGGAGTGTACGTCGGGCGGACTATGGCTACACCTTC. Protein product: CAWSVRRADYGYTF. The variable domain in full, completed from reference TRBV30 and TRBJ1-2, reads SQTIHQWPATLVQPVGSPLSLECTVEGTSNPNLYWYRQAAGRGLQLLFYSVGIGQISSEVPQNLSASRPQDRQFILSSKKLLLSDSGFYLCAWSVRRADYGYTFGSGTRLTVV.

For the CDR3, the DNA is TGTGCCAGCAGCGGGGGGCTAGGACGGGATTCCTCCTACAATGAGCAGTTCTTC. Its protein product is CASSGGLGRDSSYNEQFF. V gene TRBV7-2 combines with J gene TRBJ2-1; possibly TRBD1 or TRBD2 for D (6 bases each). Trimming removed 5 bases at V and 0 bases at J, with 20 bases between. Germline V CDR1 and CDR2: SGHTA, FQGNSA. The CDR3 has 18 residues.

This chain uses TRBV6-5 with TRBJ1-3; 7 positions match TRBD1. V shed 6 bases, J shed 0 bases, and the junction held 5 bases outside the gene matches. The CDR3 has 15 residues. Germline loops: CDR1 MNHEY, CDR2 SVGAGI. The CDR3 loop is CASRAQGFSGNTIYF. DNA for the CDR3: TGTGCCAGCAGGGCACAGGGGTTCTCTGGAAACACCATATATTTT.

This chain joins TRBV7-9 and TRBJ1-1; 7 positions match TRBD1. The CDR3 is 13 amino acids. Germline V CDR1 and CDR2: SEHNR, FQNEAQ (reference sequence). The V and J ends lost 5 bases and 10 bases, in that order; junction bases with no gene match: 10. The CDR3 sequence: CASSPGGQGGAFF. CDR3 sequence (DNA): TGTGCCAGCAGCCCAGGGGGGCAGGGTGGAGCTTTCTTT.

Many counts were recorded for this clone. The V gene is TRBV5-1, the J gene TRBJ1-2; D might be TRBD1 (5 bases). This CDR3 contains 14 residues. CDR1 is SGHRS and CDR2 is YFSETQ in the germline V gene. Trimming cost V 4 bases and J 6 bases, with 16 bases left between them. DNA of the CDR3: TGCGCCAGCAGCCCCGGGGGGAAGCCGGATGGCTACACCTTC. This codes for CASSPGGKPDGYTF.

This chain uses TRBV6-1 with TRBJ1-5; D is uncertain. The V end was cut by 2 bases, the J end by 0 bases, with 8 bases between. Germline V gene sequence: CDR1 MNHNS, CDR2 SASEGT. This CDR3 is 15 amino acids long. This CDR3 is CASSERFSSNQPQHF. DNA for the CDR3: TGTGCCAGCAGTGAAAGATTTTCTAGCAATCAGCCCCAGCATTTT.

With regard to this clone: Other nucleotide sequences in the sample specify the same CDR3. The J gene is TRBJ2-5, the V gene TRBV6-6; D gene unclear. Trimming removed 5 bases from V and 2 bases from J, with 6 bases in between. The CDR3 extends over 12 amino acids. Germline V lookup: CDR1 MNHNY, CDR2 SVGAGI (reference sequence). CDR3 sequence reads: CASSPGQETQYF. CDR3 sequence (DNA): TGTGCCAGCAGTCCCGGTCAAGAGACCCAGTACTTC.

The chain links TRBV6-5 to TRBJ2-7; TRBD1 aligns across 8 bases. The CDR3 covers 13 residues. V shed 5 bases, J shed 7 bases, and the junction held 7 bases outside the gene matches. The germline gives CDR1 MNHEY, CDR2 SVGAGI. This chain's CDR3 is CASSTGQGREQYF. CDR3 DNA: TGTGCCAGCAGTACCGGACAGGGCAGGGAGCAGTACTTC.

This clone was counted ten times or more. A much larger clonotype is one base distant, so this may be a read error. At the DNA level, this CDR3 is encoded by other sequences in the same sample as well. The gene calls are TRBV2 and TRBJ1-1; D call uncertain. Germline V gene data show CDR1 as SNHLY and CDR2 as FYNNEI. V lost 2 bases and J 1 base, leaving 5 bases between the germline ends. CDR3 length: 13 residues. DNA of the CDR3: TGTGCCAGCAGTGAACTTGAGAACACTGAAGCTTTCTTT. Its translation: CASSELENTEAFF.

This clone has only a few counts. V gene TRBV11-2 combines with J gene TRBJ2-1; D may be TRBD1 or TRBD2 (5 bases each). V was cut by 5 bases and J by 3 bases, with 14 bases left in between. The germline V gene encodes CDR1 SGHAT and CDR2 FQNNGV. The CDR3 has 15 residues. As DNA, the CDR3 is TGTGCCAGCAGCCAACAGGCGGGCGTCTACAATGAGCAGTTCTTC. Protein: CASSQQAGVYNEQFF.

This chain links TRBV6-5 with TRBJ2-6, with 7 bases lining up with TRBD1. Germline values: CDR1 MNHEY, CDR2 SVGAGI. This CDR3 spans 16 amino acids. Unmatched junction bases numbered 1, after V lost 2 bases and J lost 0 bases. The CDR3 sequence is CASSYTGVSGANVLTF. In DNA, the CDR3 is TGTGCCAGCAGTTACACAGGGGTCTCTGGGGCCAACGTCCTGACTTTC.

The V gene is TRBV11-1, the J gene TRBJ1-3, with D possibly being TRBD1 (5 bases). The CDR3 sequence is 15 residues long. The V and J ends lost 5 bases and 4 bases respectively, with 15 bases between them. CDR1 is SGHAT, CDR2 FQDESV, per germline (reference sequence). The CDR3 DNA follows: TGTGCCAGCAGCGCGGGACCATCCTCGGGAAACACCATATATTTT. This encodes CASSAGPSSGNTIYF.

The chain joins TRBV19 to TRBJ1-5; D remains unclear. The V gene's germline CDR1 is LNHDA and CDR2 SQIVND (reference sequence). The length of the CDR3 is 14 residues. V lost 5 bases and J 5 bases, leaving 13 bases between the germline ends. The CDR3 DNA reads TGTGCCAGTAGTTGGGATGGGAGGGATCAGCCCCAGCATTTT. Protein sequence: CASSWDGRDQPQHF. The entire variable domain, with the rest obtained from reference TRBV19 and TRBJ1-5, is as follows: DGGITQSPKYLFRKEGQNVTLSCEQNLNHDAMYWYRQDPGQGLRLIYYSQIVNDFQKGDIAEGYSVSREKKESFPLTVTSAQKNPTAFYLCASSWDGRDQPQHFGDGTRLSIL.

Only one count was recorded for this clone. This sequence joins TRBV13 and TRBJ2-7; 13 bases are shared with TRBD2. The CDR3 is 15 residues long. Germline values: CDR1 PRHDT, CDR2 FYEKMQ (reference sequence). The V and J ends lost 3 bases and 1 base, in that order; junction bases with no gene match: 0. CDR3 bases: TGTGCCAGCAGCTTGACTAGCGGGGGGTCCTACGAGCAGTACTTC. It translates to CASSLTSGGSYEQYF.